A single sample gave rise to the 5 T cell receptor beta chains below, sequenced in a study of regulatory T cells in long-lasting Graves disease. Both iRepertoire HTBI primers and Arm-PCR of CDR3 regions were used to build the TCR beta libraries. TCRdb used MiXCR to reprocess the multiplex PCR reads, holding one entry per CDR3 protein. The sample contains 300,000 to 350,000 distinct CDR3 sequences, 20% of which appear only once. Time point reported: persistent/refractory GD, antithyroid drugs over 5 years with positive TRAb. PBMC-extracted RNA yielded the TCR library. The material sequenced was peripheral blood mononuclear cells (PBMCs), taken when the disease was refractory, from a patient treated with antithyroid drugs. The receptor set was obtained from a female donor with Graves disease.

This rearrangement joins TRBV7-3 to TRBJ2-3; unclear D gene. This CDR3 contains 13 residues. Germline CDR1 reads SGHTA; CDR2 reads FQGTGA. V lost 6 bases, J lost 3 bases, and 10 bases lay in between. The CDR3 loop is CASRATHTDTQYF. The CDR3 DNA reads TGTGCCAGCAGAGCTACACATACAGATACGCAGTATTTT. Full variable domain (remainder filled in from reference TRBV7-3 and TRBJ2-3): GAGVSQTPSNKVTEKGKYVELRCDPISGHTALYWYRQSLGQGPEFLIYFQGTGAADDSGLPNDRFFAVRPEGSVSTLKIQRTERGDSAVYLCASRATHTDTQYFGPGTRLTVL.

As for this clonotype: A single base separates this from a much larger clone, so it may be a read error. The chain is built from TRBV12-3 or TRBV12-4 and TRBJ2-7; D is possibly TRBD1 or TRBD2 (5 bases each). The germline V and J ends were trimmed by 4 bases and 12 bases, with 22 bases remaining between them. The CDR3 has 14 amino acids. Here the CDR3 reads CASSSDFWGLGRYF. The CDR3 region has the DNA TGTGCCAGCAGTTCGGACTTCTGGGGTTTGGGGCGGTACTTC.

This clonotype was recorded at least ten times. This chain uses TRBV12-3 or TRBV12-4 with TRBJ2-7, with 7 nucleotides matching TRBD2. The V segment lost 5 bases and the J segment 6 bases; nucleotides outside the gene matches: 7. This CDR3 is 13 amino acids long. CDR3: CASSGLAAGEQYF. The CDR3 region has the DNA TGTGCCAGCAGTGGGCTAGCGGCTGGCGAGCAGTACTTC.

In regard to this clonotype: A much bigger clone sits one base away, suggesting this may be a read error. The chain links TRBV20-1 to TRBJ2-7; TRBD1 matches at 7 bases. The V gene end was trimmed by 3 bases and the J gene end by 3 bases; junction bases not matched to a gene: 8. The CDR3 extends over 14 amino acids. CDR1 DFQATT and CDR2 SNEGSKA come from the germline V gene (reference sequence). CDR3: CSASGPAGGYEQYF. The CDR3 nucleotides are TGCAGTGCTAGCGGACCGGCAGGGGGCTACGAGCAGTACTTC.

This chain uses TRBV7-9 with TRBJ2-7; D gene unclear. CDR1 and CDR2 from the germline V gene are SEHNR and FQNEAQ (reference sequence). V was cut by 3 bases and J by 3 bases, with 12 bases left in between. The CDR3 contains 14 residues. The CDR3 region is CASSFDVSSYEQYF. The CDR3 nucleotides read TGTGCCAGCAGCTTTGATGTATCAAGCTACGAGCAGTACTTC.